The entry below describes one TCR beta chain. The record originates from a study of PD-L1 blockade in urothelial cancer. In the study overall: About 85% of the roughly 29 patients were men whose urothelial cancer was bladder-origin.

With 6 bases removed from V and 3 bases from J, the gap between germline ends came to 6 bases. The CDR3 is 11 amino acids. Germline-derived CDR1 and CDR2 are MDHEN and SYDVKM. Time point in this sample: peripheral blood 6 weeks after treatment start. The method was immunoSEQ multiplex PCR; TCRdb's version includes in-frame clones alone and lacks a portion of them. The table includes 53,000 or so clones, 70% to 90% detected once. The source is a man aged 55 to 70 with urothelial cancer. The chain has TRBV28 and TRBJ2-7, with unresolved D. Sample: PBMCs, taken around atezolizumab (anti-PD-L1) treatment. CDR3 nucleotides: TGTGCCAGCAGCTCCTACTACGAGCAGTACTTC. Residues: CASSSYYEQYF.